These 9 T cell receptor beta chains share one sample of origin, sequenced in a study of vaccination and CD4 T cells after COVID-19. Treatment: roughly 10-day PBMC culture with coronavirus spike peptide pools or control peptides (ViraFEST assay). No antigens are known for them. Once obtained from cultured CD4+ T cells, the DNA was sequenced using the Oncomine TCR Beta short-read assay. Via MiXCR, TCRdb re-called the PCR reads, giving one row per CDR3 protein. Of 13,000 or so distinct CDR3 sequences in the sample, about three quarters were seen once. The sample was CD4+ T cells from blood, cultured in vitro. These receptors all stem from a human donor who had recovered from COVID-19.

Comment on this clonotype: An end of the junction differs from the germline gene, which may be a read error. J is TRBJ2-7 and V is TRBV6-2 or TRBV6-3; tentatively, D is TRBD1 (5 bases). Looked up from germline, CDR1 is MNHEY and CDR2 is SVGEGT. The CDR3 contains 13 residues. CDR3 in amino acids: CASSESSTGVLHF. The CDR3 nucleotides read TGTGCCAGCAGCGAGAGTTCAACAGGAGTGCTACACTTC.

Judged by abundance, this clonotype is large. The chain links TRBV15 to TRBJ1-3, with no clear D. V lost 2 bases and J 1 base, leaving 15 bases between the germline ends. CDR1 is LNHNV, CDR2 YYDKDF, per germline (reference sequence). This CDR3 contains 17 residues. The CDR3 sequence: CATSRNPGPQSGNTIYF. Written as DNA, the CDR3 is TGTGCCACCAGCAGAAACCCCGGGCCACAGTCTGGAAACACCATATATTTT.

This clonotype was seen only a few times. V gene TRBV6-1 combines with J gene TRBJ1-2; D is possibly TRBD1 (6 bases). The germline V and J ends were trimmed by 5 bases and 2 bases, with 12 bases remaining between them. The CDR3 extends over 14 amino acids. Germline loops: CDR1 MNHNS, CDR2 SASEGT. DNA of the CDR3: TGTGCCAGCAGTCGTCCAACAGGGAACTATGGCTACACCTTC. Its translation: CASSRPTGNYGYTF.

CDR3 residues: CASEDRANQPQHF. CDR3 nucleotide sequence: TGTGCCAGCGAAGACAGGGCCAATCAGCCCCAGCATTTT. This sequence joins TRBV6-1 and TRBJ1-5; 7 positions match TRBD1. Germline-derived CDR1 and CDR2 are MNHNS and SASEGT. The length of the CDR3 is 13 residues. The V and J ends lost 8 bases and 3 bases, in that order; junction bases with no gene match: 4.

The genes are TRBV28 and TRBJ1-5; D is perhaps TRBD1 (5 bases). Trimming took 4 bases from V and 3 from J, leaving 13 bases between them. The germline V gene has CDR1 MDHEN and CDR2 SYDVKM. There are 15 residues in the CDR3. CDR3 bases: TGTGCCAGCAGTTCCCAGGGCGGCGTCAATCAGCCCCAGCATTTT. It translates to CASSSQGGVNQPQHF. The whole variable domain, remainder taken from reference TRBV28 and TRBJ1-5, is DVKVTQSSRYLVKRTGEKVFLECVQDMDHENMFWYRQDPGLGLRLIYFSYDVKMKEKGDIPEGYSVSREKKERFSLILESASTNQTSMYLCASSSQGGVNQPQHFGDGTRLSIL.

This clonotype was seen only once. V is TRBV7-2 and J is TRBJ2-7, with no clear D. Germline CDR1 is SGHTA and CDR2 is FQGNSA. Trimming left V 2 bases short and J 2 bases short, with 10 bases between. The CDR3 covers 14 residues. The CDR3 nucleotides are TGTGCCAGCAGCTTACCTACCCGAGCCTACGAGCAGTACTTC. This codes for CASSLPTRAYEQYF. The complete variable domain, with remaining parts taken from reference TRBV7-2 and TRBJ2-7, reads GAGVSQSPSNKVTEKGKDVELRCDPISGHTALYWYRQSLGQGLEFLIYFQGNSAPDKSGLPSDRFSAERTGGSVSTLTIQRTQQEDSAVYLCASSLPTRAYEQYFGPGTRLTVT.

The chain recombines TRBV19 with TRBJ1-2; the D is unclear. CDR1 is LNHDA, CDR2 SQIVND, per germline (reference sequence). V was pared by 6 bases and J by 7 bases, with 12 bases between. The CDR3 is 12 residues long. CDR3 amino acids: CASRRLLRGYTF. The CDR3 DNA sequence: TGTGCCAGTAGACGCCTTCTCCGTGGCTACACCTTC.

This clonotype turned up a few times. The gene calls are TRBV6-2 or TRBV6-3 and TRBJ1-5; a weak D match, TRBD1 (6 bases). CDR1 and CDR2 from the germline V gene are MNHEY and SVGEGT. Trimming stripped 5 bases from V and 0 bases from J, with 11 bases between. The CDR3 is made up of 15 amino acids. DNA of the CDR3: TGTGCCAGCAGTAAGGGACAAATTAGCAATCAGCCCCAGCATTTT. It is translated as CASSKGQISNQPQHF.

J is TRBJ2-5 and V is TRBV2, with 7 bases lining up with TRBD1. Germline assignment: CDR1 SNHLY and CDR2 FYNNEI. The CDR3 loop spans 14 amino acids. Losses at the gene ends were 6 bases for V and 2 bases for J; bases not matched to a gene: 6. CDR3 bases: TGTGCCAGCAGGGGGACAGTGGGACAAGAGACCCAGTACTTC. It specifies CASRGTVGQETQYF.